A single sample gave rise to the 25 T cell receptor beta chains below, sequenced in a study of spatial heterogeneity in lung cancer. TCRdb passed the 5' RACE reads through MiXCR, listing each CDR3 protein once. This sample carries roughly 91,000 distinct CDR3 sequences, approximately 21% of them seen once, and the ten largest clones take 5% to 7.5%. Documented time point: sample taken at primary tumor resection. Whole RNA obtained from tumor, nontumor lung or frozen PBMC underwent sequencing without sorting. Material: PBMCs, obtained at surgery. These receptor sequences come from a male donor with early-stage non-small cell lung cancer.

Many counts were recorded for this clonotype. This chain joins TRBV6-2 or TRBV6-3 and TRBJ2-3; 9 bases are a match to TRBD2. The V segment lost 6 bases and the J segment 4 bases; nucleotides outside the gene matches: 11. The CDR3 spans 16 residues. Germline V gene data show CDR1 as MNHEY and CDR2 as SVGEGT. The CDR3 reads CASRAIPAGGSDTQYF. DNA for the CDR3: TGTGCCAGCAGGGCGATTCCAGCGGGAGGATCAGATACGCAGTATTTT.

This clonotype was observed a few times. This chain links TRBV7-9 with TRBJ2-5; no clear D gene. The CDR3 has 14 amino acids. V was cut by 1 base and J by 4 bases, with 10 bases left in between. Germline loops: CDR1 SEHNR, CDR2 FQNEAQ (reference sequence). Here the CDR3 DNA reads TGTGCCAGCAGCTTAGGGCCCGAGAGAGAGACCCAGTACTTC. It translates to CASSLGPERETQYF.

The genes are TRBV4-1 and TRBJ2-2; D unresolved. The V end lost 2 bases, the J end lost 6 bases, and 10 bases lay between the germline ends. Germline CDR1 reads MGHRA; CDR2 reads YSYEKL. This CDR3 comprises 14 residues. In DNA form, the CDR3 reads TGCGCCAGCAGCCAAAGAACCGAGGCCGGGGAGCTGTTTTTT. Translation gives CASSQRTEAGELFF.

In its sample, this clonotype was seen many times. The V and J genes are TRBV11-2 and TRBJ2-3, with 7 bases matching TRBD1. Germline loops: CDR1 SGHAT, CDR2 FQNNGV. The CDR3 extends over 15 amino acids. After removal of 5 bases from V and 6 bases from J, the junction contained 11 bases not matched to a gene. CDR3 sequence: CASSQQGPVQDTQYF. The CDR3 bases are TGTGCCAGCAGCCAACAGGGGCCCGTTCAGGATACGCAGTATTTT.

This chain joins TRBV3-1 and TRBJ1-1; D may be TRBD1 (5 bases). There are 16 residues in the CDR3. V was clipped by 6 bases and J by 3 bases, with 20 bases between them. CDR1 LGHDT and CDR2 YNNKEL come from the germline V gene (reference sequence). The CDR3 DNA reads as TGTGCCAGCAGTCTAGGACATTCTCGTAGGGACACTGAAGCTTTCTTT. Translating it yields CASSLGHSRRDTEAFF.

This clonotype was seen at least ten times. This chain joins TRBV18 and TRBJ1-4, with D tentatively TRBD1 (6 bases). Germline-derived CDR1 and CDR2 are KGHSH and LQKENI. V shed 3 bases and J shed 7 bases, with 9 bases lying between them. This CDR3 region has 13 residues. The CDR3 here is CASSPAQGEKLFF. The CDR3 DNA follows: TGTGCCAGCTCACCTGCACAGGGTGAAAAACTGTTTTTT.

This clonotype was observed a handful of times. CDR3 sequence (DNA): TGTGCTAGTGGTTTTTCACAGGGGAGCTACAATGAGCAGTTCTTC. It encodes CASGFSQGSYNEQFF. The chain joins TRBV12-5 to TRBJ2-1, with 7 bases fitting TRBD1. The germline CDR1 and CDR2 sequences are LGHNT and FRNRAP. V gave up 3 bases and J gave up 3 bases; unmatched junction bases: 5. The CDR3 loop spans 15 amino acids.

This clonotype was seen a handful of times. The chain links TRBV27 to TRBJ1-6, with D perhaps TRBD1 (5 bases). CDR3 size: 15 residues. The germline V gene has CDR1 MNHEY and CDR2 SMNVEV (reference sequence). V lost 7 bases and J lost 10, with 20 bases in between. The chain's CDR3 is CASNPQGARWSPLHF. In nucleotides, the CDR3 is TGTGCCAGCAATCCTCAGGGTGCTCGTTGGTCACCCCTCCACTTT.

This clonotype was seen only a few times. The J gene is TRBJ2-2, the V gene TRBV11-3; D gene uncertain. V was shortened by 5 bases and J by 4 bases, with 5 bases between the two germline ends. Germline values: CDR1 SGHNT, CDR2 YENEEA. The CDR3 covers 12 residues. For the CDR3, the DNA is TGTGCCAGCAGCCGGGCCACCGGGGAGCTGTTTTTT. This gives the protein CASSRATGELFF.

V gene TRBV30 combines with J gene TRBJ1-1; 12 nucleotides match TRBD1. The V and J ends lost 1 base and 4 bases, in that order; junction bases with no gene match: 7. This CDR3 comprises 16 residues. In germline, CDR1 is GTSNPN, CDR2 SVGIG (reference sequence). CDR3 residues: CAWSAPGQGASTEAFF. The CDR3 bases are TGTGCCTGGAGTGCCCCGGGACAGGGGGCTTCCACTGAAGCTTTCTTT.

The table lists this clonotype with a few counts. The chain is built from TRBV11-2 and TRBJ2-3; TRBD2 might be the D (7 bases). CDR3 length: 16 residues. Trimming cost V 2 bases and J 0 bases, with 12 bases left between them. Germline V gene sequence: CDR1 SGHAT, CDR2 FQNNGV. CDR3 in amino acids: CASSLWEGTSTDTQYF. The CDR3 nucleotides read TGTGCCAGCAGCTTATGGGAGGGGACAAGCACAGATACGCAGTATTTT.

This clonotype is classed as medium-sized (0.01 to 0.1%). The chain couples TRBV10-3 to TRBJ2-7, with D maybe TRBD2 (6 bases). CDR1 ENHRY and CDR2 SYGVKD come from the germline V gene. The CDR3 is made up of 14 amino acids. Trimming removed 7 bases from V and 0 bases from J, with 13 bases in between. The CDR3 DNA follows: TGTGCCATCACGGAGGGCAGCCTCTCCTACGAGCAGTACTTC. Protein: CAITEGSLSYEQYF.

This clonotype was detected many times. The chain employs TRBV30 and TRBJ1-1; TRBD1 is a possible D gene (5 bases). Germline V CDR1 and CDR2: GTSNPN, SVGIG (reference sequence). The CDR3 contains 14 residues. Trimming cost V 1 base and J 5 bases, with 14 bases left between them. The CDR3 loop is CAWSAGPSGTEAFF. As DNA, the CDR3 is TGTGCCTGGAGTGCGGGGCCAAGTGGGACTGAAGCTTTCTTT.

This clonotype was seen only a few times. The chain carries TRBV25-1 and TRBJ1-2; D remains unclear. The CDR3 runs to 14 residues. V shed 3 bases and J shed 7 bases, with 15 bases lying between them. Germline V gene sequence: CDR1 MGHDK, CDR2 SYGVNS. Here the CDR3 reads CASSDPGTISGYTF. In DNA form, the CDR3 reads TGTGCCAGCAGTGACCCCGGTACTATTTCTGGCTACACCTTC.

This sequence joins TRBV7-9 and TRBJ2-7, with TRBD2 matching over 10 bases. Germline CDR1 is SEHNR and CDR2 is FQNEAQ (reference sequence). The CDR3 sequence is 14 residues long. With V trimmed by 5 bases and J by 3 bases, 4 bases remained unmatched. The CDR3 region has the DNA TGTGCCAGCAGCCGGACTAGCGGACACTACGAGCAGTACTTC. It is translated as CASSRTSGHYEQYF.

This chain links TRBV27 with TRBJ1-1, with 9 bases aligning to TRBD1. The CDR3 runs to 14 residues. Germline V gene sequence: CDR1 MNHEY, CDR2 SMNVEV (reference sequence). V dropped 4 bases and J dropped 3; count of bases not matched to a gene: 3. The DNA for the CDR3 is TGTGCCAGCAGTTGGGACAGGGCGGACACTGAAGCTTTCTTT. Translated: CASSWDRADTEAFF.

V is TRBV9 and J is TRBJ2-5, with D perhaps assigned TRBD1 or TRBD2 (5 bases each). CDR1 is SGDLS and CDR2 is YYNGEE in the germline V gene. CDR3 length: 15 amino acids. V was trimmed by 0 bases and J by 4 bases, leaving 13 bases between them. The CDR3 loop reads CASSVDRGGGETQYF. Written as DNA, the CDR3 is TGTGCCAGCAGCGTAGATCGGGGCGGAGGAGAGACCCAGTACTTC. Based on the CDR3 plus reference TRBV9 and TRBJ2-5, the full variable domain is DSGVTQTPKHLITATGQRVTLRCSPRSGDLSVYWYQQSLDQGLQFLIQYYNGEERAKGNILERFSAQQFPDLHSELNLSSLELGDSALYFCASSVDRGGGETQYFGPGTRLLVL.

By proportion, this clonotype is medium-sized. This CDR3 reads CASRLTTNSYNEQFF. CDR3 in DNA: TGTGCCAGCAGACTGACGACCAACTCCTACAATGAGCAGTTCTTC. The chain combines TRBV28 with TRBJ2-1; the D is unclear. V was pared by 6 bases and J by 0 bases, with 12 bases between. There are 15 residues in the CDR3. Germline V gives CDR1 MDHEN, CDR2 SYDVKM.

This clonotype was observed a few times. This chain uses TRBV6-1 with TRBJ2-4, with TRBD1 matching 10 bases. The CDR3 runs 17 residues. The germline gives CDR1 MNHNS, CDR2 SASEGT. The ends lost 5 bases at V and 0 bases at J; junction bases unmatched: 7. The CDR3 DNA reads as TGTGCCAGCAGTCCCGGACAGGGGGGACTAGCCAAAAACATTCAGTACTTC. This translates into CASSPGQGGLAKNIQYF.

The CDR3 DNA sequence: TGTGCCAGCAGTAGATCGGGACAGAGCTCCTACGAGCAGTACTTC. This codes for CASSRSGQSSYEQYF. The chain combines TRBV28 with TRBJ2-7, with 7 bases fitting TRBD1. Germline lookup yields CDR1 MDHEN and CDR2 SYDVKM. The CDR3 is 15 residues long. V dropped 5 bases and J dropped 0; count of bases not matched to a gene: 7. Based on the CDR3 plus reference TRBV28 and TRBJ2-7, the full variable domain is DVKVTQSSRYLVKRTGEKVFLECVQDMDHENMFWYRQDPGLGLRLIYFSYDVKMKEKGDIPEGYSVSREKKERFSLILESASTNQTSMYLCASSRSGQSSYEQYFGPGTRLTVT.

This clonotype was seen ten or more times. CDR3 sequence (DNA): TGTGCCAGCAGTTCGGTCAGGAACACTGAAGCTTTCTTT. It is translated as CASSSVRNTEAFF. The V gene is TRBV28, the J gene TRBJ1-1; D is unclear. CDR1 is MDHEN, CDR2 SYDVKM, per germline. Between the trimmed V and J ends, which lost 4 bases and 1 base, there was a span of 7 bases. There are 13 residues in the CDR3.

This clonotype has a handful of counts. The DNA for the CDR3 is TGTGCCAGCAGCTCTCAGGGGGCCAGGACCTACGAGCAGTACTTC. Its protein is CASSSQGARTYEQYF. The J gene is TRBJ2-7, the V gene TRBV7-2; 8 nucleotides match TRBD1. J lost 2 bases, V lost 4 bases, and 7 bases had no gene match. Looked up from germline, CDR1 is SGHTA and CDR2 is FQGNSA. CDR3 length: 15 residues.

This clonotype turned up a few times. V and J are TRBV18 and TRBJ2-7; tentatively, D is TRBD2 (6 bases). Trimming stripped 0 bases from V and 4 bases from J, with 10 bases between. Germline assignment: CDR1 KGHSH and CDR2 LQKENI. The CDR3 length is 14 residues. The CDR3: CASSPPSREYEQYF. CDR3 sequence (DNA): TGTGCCAGCTCACCACCATCCCGGGAGTACGAGCAGTACTTC. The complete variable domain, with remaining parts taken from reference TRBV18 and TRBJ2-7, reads NAGVMQNPRHLVRRRGQEARLRCSPMKGHSHVYWYRQLPEEGLKFMVYLQKENIIDESGMPKERFSAEFPKEGPSILRIQQVVRGDSAAYFCASSPPSREYEQYFGPGTRLTVT.

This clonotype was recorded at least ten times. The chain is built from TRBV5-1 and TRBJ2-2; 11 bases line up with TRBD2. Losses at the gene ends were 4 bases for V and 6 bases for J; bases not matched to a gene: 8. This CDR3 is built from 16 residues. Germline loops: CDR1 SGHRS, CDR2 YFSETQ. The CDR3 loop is CASSIIAGGPSGELFF. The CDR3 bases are TGCGCCAGCAGCATAATAGCGGGAGGGCCCTCCGGGGAGCTGTTTTTT.

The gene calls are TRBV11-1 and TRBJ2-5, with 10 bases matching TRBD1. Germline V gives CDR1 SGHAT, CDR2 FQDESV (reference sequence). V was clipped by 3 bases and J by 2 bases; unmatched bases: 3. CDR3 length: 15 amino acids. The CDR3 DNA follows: TGTGCCAGCAGCTTTGGGACAGGGGTACAAGAGACCCAGTACTTC. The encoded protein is CASSFGTGVQETQYF.